Listed below are T cell receptor beta chains from one sample, sequenced in a study of type 1 regulatory T cells. TCRdb redid the calling of the reads with MiXCR, one entry per CDR3 protein. The sample lists approximately 100,000 distinct CDR3 sequences, roughly a third seen once, with 2% to 2.5% in the top ten. Sequenced sample: CD4+ T cells, either the whole sample or a sorted fraction (not recorded which). Every receptor here comes from a human donor in good health. Both conserved end residues are part of each CDR3. Each record gives: V gene, J gene, D gene, clone size, CDR3 length, CDR3 protein, CDR3 DNA. D genes are given only for firm matches. Rows may omit the clone size; those that give it use once, few, many or a size class.

V gene: TRBV19; J gene: TRBJ2-5; D gene: -; clone size: -; CDR3 length: 14; CDR3 protein: CASSISIYQETQYF; CDR3 DNA: TGTGCCAGTAGTATATCGATATACCAAGAGACCCAGTACTTC
V gene: TRBV11-2; J gene: TRBJ1-4; D gene: -; clone size: few; CDR3 length: 13; CDR3 protein: CASSESRGEKLFF; CDR3 DNA: TGTGCCAGCAGCGAAAGCCGGGGCGAAAAACTGTTTTTT
V gene: TRBV10-3; J gene: TRBJ2-3; D gene: -; clone size: -; CDR3 length: 12; CDR3 protein: CAIMGSADTQYF; CDR3 DNA: TGTGCCATCATGGGTAGCGCCGATACGCAGTATTTT
V gene: TRBV3-1; J gene: TRBJ2-1; D gene: -; clone size: -; CDR3 length: 16; CDR3 protein: CASSQEVGLAVNEQFF; CDR3 DNA: TGTGCCAGCAGCCAAGAAGTTGGGCTAGCAGTCAATGAGCAGTTCTTC
V gene: TRBV4-2; J gene: TRBJ2-1; D gene: TRBD2; clone size: -; CDR3 length: 18; CDR3 protein: CASSQGLAGGPSYNEQFF; CDR3 DNA: TGTGCCAGCAGCCAAGGACTAGCGGGAGGCCCCTCCTACAATGAGCAGTTCTTC
V gene: TRBV12-3/TRBV12-4; J gene: TRBJ2-1; D gene: -; clone size: -; CDR3 length: 17; CDR3 protein: CASSLLATETPYNEQFF; CDR3 DNA: TGTGCCAGCAGCCTCCTGGCGACTGAGACTCCCTACAATGAGCAGTTCTTC
V gene: TRBV28; J gene: TRBJ2-1; D gene: TRBD2; clone size: many; CDR3 length: 18; CDR3 protein: CASSLSAGLAGVKNEQFF; CDR3 DNA: TGTGCCAGCAGTTTATCGGCAGGGCTAGCGGGAGTAAAGAATGAGCAGTTCTTC
V gene: TRBV6-5; J gene: TRBJ1-2; D gene: -; clone size: -; CDR3 length: 13; CDR3 protein: CASSSTPRYGYTF; CDR3 DNA: TGTGCCAGCAGTTCGACCCCGCGCTATGGCTACACCTTC
V gene: TRBV29-1; J gene: TRBJ2-3; D gene: TRBD1; clone size: -; CDR3 length: 13; CDR3 protein: CSASGQITDTQYF; CDR3 DNA: TGCAGCGCCTCGGGACAGATCACAGATACGCAGTATTTT
V gene: TRBV12-3/TRBV12-4; J gene: TRBJ2-1; D gene: -; clone size: -; CDR3 length: 14; CDR3 protein: CASREASSYNEQFF; CDR3 DNA: TGTGCCAGCAGAGAGGCGAGCTCCTACAATGAGCAGTTCTTC
V gene: TRBV7-9; J gene: TRBJ1-1; D gene: -; clone size: -; CDR3 length: 14; CDR3 protein: CASSLGKPNTEAFF; CDR3 DNA: TGTGCCAGCAGCTTGGGAAAACCTAACACTGAAGCTTTCTTT
V gene: TRBV9; J gene: TRBJ2-3; D gene: -; clone size: many; CDR3 length: 17; CDR3 protein: CASSAAVGADLRDTQYF; CDR3 DNA: TGTGCCAGCAGCGCCGCGGTGGGGGCAGACCTTCGAGATACGCAGTATTTT
V gene: TRBV29-1; J gene: TRBJ2-1; D gene: TRBD1; clone size: -; CDR3 length: 16; CDR3 protein: CSVTQTGGSSYNEQFF; CDR3 DNA: TGCAGCGTTACCCAGACAGGGGGGAGCTCCTACAATGAGCAGTTCTTC
V gene: TRBV27; J gene: TRBJ2-1; D gene: -; clone size: few; CDR3 length: 15; CDR3 protein: CASKRIAPFYNEQFF; CDR3 DNA: TGTGCCAGCAAACGAATAGCGCCCTTCTACAATGAGCAGTTCTTC
V gene: TRBV6-5; J gene: TRBJ2-5; D gene: -; clone size: -; CDR3 length: 14; CDR3 protein: CASSSPRIEETQYF; CDR3 DNA: TGTGCCAGCAGTTCACCCCGGATAGAAGAGACCCAGTACTTC
V gene: TRBV5-1; J gene: TRBJ2-7; D gene: -; clone size: -; CDR3 length: 14; CDR3 protein: CASSQDSRAYEQYF; CDR3 DNA: TGCGCCAGCAGTCAGGACAGCCGGGCCTACGAGCAGTACTTC
V gene: TRBV29-1; J gene: TRBJ2-3; D gene: -; clone size: -; CDR3 length: 13; CDR3 protein: CSVEDRQFPTQYF; CDR3 DNA: TGCAGCGTTGAAGATCGCCAGTTTCCGACGCAGTATTTT
V gene: TRBV10-2; J gene: TRBJ1-1; D gene: -; clone size: -; CDR3 length: 12; CDR3 protein: CASSTGNTEAFF; CDR3 DNA: TGCGCCAGCAGTACAGGGAACACTGAAGCTTTCTTT
V gene: TRBV5-1; J gene: TRBJ2-3; D gene: -; clone size: -; CDR3 length: 15; CDR3 protein: CASSLAGWEPDTQYF; CDR3 DNA: TGCGCCAGCAGCTTGGCAGGCTGGGAGCCAGATACGCAGTATTTT
V gene: TRBV20-1; J gene: TRBJ2-5; D gene: TRBD1; clone size: few; CDR3 length: 14; CDR3 protein: CSARETGTEETQYF; CDR3 DNA: TGCAGTGCTAGAGAGACAGGGACCGAAGAGACCCAGTACTTC
V gene: TRBV29-1; J gene: TRBJ2-3; D gene: -; clone size: -; CDR3 length: 13; CDR3 protein: CSVSAVDTDTQYF; CDR3 DNA: TGCAGCGTTTCCGCCGTAGACACAGATACGCAGTATTTT
V gene: TRBV5-1; J gene: TRBJ1-2; D gene: TRBD1; clone size: many; CDR3 length: 15; CDR3 protein: CASSWDRARNYGYTF; CDR3 DNA: TGCGCCAGCAGCTGGGACAGGGCTAGGAACTATGGCTACACCTTC
V gene: TRBV7-6; J gene: TRBJ2-4; D gene: TRBD2; clone size: -; CDR3 length: 13; CDR3 protein: CASSPPGGVFSYF; CDR3 DNA: TGTGCCAGCAGCCCCCCGGGGGGGGTGTTTTCGTACTTC
V gene: TRBV10-3; J gene: TRBJ2-1; D gene: -; clone size: -; CDR3 length: 13; CDR3 protein: CAISDNRADEQFF; CDR3 DNA: TGTGCCATCAGTGATAACAGGGCCGATGAGCAGTTCTTC
V gene: TRBV10-3; J gene: TRBJ2-7; D gene: TRBD2; clone size: few; CDR3 length: 17; CDR3 protein: CAISESRPSGREREQYF; CDR3 DNA: TGTGCCATCAGTGAGTCGAGACCTAGCGGGAGGGAGCGCGAGCAGTACTTC
V gene: TRBV7-9; J gene: TRBJ2-3; D gene: -; clone size: -; CDR3 length: 13; CDR3 protein: CASSLVGSDTQYF; CDR3 DNA: TGTGCCAGCAGCTTAGTTGGCTCAGATACGCAGTATTTT
V gene: TRBV29-1; J gene: TRBJ2-3; D gene: -; clone size: few; CDR3 length: 12; CDR3 protein: CSAWVLRDTQYF; CDR3 DNA: TGCAGCGCCTGGGTCCTCAGGGATACGCAGTATTTT
V gene: TRBV5-1; J gene: TRBJ2-5; D gene: -; clone size: few; CDR3 length: 14; CDR3 protein: CASSDGQPQETQYF; CDR3 DNA: TGCGCCAGCAGCGACGGACAGCCCCAAGAGACCCAGTACTTC
V gene: TRBV19; J gene: TRBJ2-4; D gene: -; clone size: -; CDR3 length: 15; CDR3 protein: CASKDWSADRDIQYF; CDR3 DNA: TGTGCCAGTAAAGATTGGAGCGCCGATCGGGACATTCAGTACTTC
V gene: TRBV20-1; J gene: TRBJ2-3; D gene: TRBD2; clone size: few; CDR3 length: 13; CDR3 protein: CSEGAGSTDTQYF; CDR3 DNA: TGCAGTGAGGGAGCGGGGAGCACAGATACGCAGTATTTT
V gene: TRBV18; J gene: TRBJ2-1; D gene: TRBD1; clone size: few; CDR3 length: 13; CDR3 protein: CASSFGQDNEQFF; CDR3 DNA: TGTGCCAGCTCATTCGGACAGGACAATGAGCAGTTCTTC
V gene: TRBV5-5; J gene: TRBJ2-2; D gene: -; clone size: few; CDR3 length: 16; CDR3 protein: CASSRGLPVNTGELFF; CDR3 DNA: TGTGCCAGCAGCCGAGGACTACCCGTGAACACCGGGGAGCTGTTTTTT
V gene: TRBV5-4; J gene: TRBJ2-2; D gene: -; clone size: few; CDR3 length: 13; CDR3 protein: CASSLWGPGELFF; CDR3 DNA: TGTGCCAGCAGCTTGTGGGGACCCGGGGAGCTGTTTTTT
V gene: TRBV7-9; J gene: TRBJ2-3; D gene: TRBD1; clone size: -; CDR3 length: 18; CDR3 protein: CASSLAPGGPGITDTQYF; CDR3 DNA: TGTGCCAGCAGCTTAGCCCCAGGGGGTCCAGGAATCACAGATACGCAGTATTTT
V gene: TRBV6-2/TRBV6-3; J gene: TRBJ2-7; D gene: -; clone size: -; CDR3 length: 13; CDR3 protein: CASSYSNANEQYF; CDR3 DNA: TGTGCCAGCAGTTACTCGAATGCTAACGAGCAGTACTTC
V gene: TRBV7-2; J gene: TRBJ2-4; D gene: -; clone size: -; CDR3 length: 18; CDR3 protein: CASSLIGDRTKAKNIQYF; CDR3 DNA: TGTGCCAGCAGCTTAATTGGCGACAGGACAAAGGCCAAGAACATTCAGTACTTC
V gene: TRBV5-1; J gene: TRBJ2-5; D gene: -; clone size: once; CDR3 length: 15; CDR3 protein: CASNAGGAGQETQYF; CDR3 DNA: TGCGCCAGCAACGCCGGGGGAGCGGGCCAAGAGACCCAGTACTTC
V gene: TRBV7-2; J gene: TRBJ1-1; D gene: -; clone size: -; CDR3 length: 14; CDR3 protein: CASSLAQGHTEAFF; CDR3 DNA: TGTGCCAGCAGCTTAGCACAGGGCCACACTGAAGCTTTCTTT
V gene: TRBV28; J gene: TRBJ1-2; D gene: -; clone size: few; CDR3 length: 12; CDR3 protein: CASSLASYGYTF; CDR3 DNA: TGTGCCAGCAGTTTGGCTTCCTATGGCTACACCTTC
V gene: TRBV7-8; J gene: TRBJ2-7; D gene: -; clone size: -; CDR3 length: 17; CDR3 protein: CASSLRGGRGGGNEQYF; CDR3 DNA: TGTGCCAGCAGCCTCCGTGGGGGGCGAGGGGGAGGGAACGAGCAGTACTTC
V gene: TRBV24-1; J gene: TRBJ1-5; D gene: -; clone size: many; CDR3 length: 14; CDR3 protein: CATSGDGAHQPQHF; CDR3 DNA: TGTGCCACCAGTGGGGACGGAGCCCATCAGCCCCAGCATTTT